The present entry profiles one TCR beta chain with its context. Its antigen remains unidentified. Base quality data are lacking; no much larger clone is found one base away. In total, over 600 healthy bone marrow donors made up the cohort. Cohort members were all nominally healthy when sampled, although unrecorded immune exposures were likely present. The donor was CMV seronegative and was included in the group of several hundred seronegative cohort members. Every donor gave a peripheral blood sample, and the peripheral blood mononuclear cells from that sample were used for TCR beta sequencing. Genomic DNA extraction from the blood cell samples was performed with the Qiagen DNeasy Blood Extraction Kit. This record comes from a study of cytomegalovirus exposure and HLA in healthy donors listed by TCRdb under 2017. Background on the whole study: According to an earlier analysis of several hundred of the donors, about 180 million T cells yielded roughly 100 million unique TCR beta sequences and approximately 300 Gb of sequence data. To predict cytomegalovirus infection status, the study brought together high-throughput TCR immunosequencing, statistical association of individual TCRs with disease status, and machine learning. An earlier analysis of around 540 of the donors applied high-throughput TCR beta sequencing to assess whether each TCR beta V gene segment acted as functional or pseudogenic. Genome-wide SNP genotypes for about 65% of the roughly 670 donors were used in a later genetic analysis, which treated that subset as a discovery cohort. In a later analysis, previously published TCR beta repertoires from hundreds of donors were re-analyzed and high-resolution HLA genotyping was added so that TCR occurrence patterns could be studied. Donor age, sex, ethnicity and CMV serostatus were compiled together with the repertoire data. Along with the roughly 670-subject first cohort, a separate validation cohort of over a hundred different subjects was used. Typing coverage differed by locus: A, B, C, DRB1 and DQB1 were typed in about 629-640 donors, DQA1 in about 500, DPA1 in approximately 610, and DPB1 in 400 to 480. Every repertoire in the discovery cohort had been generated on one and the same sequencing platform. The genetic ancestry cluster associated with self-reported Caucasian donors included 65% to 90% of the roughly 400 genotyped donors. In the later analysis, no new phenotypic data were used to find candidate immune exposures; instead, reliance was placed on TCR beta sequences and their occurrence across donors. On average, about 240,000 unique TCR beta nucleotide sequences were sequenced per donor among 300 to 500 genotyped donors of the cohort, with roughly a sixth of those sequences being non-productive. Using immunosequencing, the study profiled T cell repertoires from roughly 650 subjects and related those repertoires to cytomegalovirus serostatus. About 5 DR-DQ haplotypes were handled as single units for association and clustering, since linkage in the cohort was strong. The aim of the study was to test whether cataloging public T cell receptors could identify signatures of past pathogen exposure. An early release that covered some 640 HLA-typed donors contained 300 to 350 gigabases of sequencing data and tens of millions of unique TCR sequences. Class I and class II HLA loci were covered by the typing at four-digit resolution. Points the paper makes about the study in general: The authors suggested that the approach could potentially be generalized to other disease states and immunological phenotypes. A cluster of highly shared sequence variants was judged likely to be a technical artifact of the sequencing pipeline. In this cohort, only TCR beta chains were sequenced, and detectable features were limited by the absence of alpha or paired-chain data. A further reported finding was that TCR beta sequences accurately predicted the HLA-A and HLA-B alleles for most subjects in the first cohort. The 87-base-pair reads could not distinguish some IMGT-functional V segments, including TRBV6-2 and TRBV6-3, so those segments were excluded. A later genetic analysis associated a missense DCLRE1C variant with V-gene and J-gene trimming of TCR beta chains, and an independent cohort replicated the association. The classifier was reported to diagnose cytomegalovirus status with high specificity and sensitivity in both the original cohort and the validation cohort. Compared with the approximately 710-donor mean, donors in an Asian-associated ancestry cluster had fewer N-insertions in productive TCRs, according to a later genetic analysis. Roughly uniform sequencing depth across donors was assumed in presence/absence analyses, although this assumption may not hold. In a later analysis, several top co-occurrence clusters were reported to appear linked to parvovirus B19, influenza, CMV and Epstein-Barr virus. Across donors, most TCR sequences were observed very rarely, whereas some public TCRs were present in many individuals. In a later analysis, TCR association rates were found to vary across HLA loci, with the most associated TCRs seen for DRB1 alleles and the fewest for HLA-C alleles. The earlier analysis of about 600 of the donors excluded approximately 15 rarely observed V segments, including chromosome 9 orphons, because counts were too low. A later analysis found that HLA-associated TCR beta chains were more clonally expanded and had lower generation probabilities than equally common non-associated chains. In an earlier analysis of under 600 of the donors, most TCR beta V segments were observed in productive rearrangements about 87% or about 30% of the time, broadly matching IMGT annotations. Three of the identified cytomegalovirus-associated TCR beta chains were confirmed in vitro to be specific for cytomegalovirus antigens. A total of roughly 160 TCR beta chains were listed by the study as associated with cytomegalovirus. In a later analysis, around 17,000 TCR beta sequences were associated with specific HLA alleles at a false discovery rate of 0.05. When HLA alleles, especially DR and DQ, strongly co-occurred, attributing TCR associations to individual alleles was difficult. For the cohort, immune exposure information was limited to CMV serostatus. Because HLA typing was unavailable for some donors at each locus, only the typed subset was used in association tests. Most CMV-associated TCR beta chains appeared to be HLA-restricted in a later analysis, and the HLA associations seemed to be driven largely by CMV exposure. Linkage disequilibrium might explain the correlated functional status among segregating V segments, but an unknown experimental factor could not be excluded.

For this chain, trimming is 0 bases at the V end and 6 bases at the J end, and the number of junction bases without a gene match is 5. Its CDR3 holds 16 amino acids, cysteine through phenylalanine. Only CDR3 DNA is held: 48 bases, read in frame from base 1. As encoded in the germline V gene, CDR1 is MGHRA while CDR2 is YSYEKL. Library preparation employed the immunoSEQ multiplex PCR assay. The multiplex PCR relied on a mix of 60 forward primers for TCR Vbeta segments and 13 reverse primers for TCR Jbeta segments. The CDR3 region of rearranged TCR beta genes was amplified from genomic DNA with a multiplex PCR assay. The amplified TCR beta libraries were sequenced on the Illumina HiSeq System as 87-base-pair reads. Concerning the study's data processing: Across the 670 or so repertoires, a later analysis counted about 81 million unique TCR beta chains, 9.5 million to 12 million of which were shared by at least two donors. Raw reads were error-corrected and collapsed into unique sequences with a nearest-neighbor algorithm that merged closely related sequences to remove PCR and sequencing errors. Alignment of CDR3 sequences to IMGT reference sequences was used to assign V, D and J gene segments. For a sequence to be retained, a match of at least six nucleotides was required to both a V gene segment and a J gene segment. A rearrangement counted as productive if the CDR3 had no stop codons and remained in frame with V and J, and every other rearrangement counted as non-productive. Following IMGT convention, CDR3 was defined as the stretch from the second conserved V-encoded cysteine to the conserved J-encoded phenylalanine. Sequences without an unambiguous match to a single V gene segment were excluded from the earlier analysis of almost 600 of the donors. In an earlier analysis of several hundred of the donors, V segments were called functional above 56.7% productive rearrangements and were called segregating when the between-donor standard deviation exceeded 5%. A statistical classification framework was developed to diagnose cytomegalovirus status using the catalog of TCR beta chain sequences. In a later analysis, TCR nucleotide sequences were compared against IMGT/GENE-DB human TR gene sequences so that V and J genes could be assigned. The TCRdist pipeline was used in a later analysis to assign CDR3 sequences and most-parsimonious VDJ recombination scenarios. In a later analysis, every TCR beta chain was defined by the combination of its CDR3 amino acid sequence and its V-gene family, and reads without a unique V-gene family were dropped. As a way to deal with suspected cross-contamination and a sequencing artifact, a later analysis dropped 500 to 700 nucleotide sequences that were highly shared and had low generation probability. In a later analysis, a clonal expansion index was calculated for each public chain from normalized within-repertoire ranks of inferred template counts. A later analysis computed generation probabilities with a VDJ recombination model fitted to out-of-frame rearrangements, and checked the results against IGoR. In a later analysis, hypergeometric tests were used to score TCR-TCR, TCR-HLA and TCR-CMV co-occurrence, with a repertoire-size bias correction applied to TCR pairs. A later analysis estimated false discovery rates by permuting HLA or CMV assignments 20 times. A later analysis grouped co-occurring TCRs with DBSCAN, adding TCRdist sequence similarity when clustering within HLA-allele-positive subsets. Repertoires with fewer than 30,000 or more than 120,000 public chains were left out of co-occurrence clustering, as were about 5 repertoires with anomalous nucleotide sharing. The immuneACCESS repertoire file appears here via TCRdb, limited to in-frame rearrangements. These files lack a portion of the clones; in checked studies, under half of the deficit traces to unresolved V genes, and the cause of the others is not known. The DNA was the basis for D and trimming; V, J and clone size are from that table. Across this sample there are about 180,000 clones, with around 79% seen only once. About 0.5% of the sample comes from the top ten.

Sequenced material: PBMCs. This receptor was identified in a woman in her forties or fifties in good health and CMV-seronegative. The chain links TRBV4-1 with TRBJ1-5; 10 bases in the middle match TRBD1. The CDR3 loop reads CASSQDDRGQSQPQHF. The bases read TGCGCCAGCAGCCAAGACGACAGGGGGCAAAGTCAGCCCCAGCATTTT.